The next 9 T cell receptor beta chains were all read from a single sample in a study of cytomegalovirus exposure and HLA in healthy donors. Primers: 60 Vbeta forward and 13 Jbeta reverse. Profiled with immunoSEQ multiplex PCR; TCRdb holds only in-frame clones, not every one. The sample consists of roughly 120,000 clones, 80% to 90% of them appearing once. The sequenced sample was PBMCs. These receptor sequences come from a woman under 40 in good health and CMV-seronegative.

This sequence joins TRBV18 and TRBJ2-5, with TRBD2 as a possible D gene (5 bases). The length of the CDR3 is 14 residues. V shed 1 base and J shed 1 base, with 7 bases lying between them. Germline CDR1 reads KGHSH; CDR2 reads LQKENI. CDR3 sequence (DNA): TGTGCCAGCTCACCACACAGCGGCCAAGAGACCCAGTACTTC. Its translation is CASSPHSGQETQYF.

This rearrangement joins TRBV11-2 to TRBJ2-1, with D possibly matching TRBD2 (7 bases). This CDR3 spans 15 amino acids. V lost 6 bases and J 6 bases, leaving 18 bases between the germline ends. The germline V gene encodes CDR1 SGHAT and CDR2 FQNNGV. The CDR3 nucleotides are TGTGCCAGCAGAGAATGGGGGGGCCAAGTCAATGAGCAGTTCTTC. This sequence encodes CASREWGGQVNEQFF.

V is TRBV15 and J is TRBJ1-4; TRBD1 aligns across 7 bases. The germline CDR1 and CDR2 sequences are LNHNV and YYDKDF (reference sequence). With V trimmed by 5 bases and J by 8 bases, 8 bases remained unmatched. This CDR3 region has 14 residues. The CDR3 sequence is CATSAGQGGEKLFF. The CDR3 DNA reads TGTGCCACCAGCGCCGGGCAGGGGGGCGAAAAACTGTTTTTT.

The CDR3 bases are TGCGCCAGCAGTGGACTAGCGGGGGCCTCTAGCTCCTACGAGCAGTACTTC. Translation: CASSGLAGASSSYEQYF. The chain has TRBV10-2 and TRBJ2-7; 12 bases match TRBD2. CDR3 length: 17 amino acids. The germline V gene has CDR1 WSHSY and CDR2 SAAADI. The V gene end was trimmed by 4 bases and the J gene end by 0 bases; junction bases not matched to a gene: 7.

The chain carries TRBV2 and TRBJ1-6; 10 bases match TRBD1. CDR3 size: 15 residues. V shed 4 bases and J 10 bases; nucleotides not matched to a gene: 7. In germline, CDR1 is SNHLY, CDR2 FYNNEI. CDR3 sequence: CASSVDRGLESPLHF. The DNA of the CDR3 is TGTGCCAGCAGTGTTGACAGGGGGCTAGAATCACCCCTCCACTTT.

This clone came up once. The chain employs TRBV7-2 and TRBJ2-1, with D perhaps TRBD2 (6 bases). The V gene's germline CDR1 is SGHTA and CDR2 FQGNSA. CDR3 length: 15 amino acids. V was clipped by 8 bases and J by 6 bases, with 20 bases between them. DNA of the CDR3: TGTGCCAGCGTCCCCCTCGGGACTTTACTCAATGAGCAGTTCTTC. It is translated as CASVPLGTLLNEQFF.

This chain uses TRBV10-3 with TRBJ2-3; unclear D gene. Trimming shortened V by 8 bases and J by 4 bases, and 16 bases separated the two germline ends. Germline V gene lookup returns CDR1 ENHRY and CDR2 SYGVKD. CDR3 size: 14 residues. This chain's CDR3 is CAIRSYEVADTQYF. The CDR3, as DNA: TGTGCCATCCGCTCCTACGAGGTCGCAGATACGCAGTATTTT.

The V call is TRBV5-1, the J call TRBJ2-3; D possibly corresponds to TRBD1 (6 bases). The V end lost 5 bases, the J end lost 1 base, and 17 bases lay between the germline ends. This CDR3 has 16 residues. Germline lookup yields CDR1 SGHRS and CDR2 YFSETQ. The CDR3 DNA is TGCGCCAGCAGATTTGGATTGGACAGTCGCACAGATACGCAGTATTTT. It yields the protein CASRFGLDSRTDTQYF.

The chain joins TRBV4-2 to TRBJ2-3; 16 bases agree with TRBD2. The CDR3 loop spans 17 amino acids. V lost 3 bases to trimming and J lost 5 bases; unmatched junction nucleotides: 5. CDR1 is LGHNA and CDR2 is YNFKEQ in the germline V gene. Here the CDR3 DNA reads TGTGCCAGCAGCCATGCCGGGACTAGCGGGGGGGGAGATACGCAGTATTTT. This gives the protein CASSHAGTSGGGDTQYF.